This T cell receptor beta chain emerged from a study of blood T cell repertoires in COVID-19. Turning to the study itself: The origin of the acute and convalescent COVID-19 samples was the United States, Italy and Spain. T cells, B-cell-depleted T cells, or PBMCs provided the cDNA or gDNA that served as material.

Assay used: immunoSEQ multiplex PCR; TCRdb lists only in-frame clones, some missing. In the table there are around 250,000 clones, 89% of which are singletons. V was trimmed by 2 bases and J by 4 bases, leaving 12 bases between them. CDR1 is MNHEY and CDR2 is SMNVEV in the germline V gene (reference sequence). The CDR3 is 16 amino acids. The specimen was peripheral blood. The TCR comes from a woman in her thirties or forties who had recovered from COVID-19. This chain connects TRBV27 to TRBJ1-6; perhaps TRBD1 as D (6 bases). CDR3 bases: TGTGCCAGCAGTTTACTAGGGGGAGCTTATAATTCACCCCTCCACTTT. It specifies CASSLLGGAYNSPLHF.